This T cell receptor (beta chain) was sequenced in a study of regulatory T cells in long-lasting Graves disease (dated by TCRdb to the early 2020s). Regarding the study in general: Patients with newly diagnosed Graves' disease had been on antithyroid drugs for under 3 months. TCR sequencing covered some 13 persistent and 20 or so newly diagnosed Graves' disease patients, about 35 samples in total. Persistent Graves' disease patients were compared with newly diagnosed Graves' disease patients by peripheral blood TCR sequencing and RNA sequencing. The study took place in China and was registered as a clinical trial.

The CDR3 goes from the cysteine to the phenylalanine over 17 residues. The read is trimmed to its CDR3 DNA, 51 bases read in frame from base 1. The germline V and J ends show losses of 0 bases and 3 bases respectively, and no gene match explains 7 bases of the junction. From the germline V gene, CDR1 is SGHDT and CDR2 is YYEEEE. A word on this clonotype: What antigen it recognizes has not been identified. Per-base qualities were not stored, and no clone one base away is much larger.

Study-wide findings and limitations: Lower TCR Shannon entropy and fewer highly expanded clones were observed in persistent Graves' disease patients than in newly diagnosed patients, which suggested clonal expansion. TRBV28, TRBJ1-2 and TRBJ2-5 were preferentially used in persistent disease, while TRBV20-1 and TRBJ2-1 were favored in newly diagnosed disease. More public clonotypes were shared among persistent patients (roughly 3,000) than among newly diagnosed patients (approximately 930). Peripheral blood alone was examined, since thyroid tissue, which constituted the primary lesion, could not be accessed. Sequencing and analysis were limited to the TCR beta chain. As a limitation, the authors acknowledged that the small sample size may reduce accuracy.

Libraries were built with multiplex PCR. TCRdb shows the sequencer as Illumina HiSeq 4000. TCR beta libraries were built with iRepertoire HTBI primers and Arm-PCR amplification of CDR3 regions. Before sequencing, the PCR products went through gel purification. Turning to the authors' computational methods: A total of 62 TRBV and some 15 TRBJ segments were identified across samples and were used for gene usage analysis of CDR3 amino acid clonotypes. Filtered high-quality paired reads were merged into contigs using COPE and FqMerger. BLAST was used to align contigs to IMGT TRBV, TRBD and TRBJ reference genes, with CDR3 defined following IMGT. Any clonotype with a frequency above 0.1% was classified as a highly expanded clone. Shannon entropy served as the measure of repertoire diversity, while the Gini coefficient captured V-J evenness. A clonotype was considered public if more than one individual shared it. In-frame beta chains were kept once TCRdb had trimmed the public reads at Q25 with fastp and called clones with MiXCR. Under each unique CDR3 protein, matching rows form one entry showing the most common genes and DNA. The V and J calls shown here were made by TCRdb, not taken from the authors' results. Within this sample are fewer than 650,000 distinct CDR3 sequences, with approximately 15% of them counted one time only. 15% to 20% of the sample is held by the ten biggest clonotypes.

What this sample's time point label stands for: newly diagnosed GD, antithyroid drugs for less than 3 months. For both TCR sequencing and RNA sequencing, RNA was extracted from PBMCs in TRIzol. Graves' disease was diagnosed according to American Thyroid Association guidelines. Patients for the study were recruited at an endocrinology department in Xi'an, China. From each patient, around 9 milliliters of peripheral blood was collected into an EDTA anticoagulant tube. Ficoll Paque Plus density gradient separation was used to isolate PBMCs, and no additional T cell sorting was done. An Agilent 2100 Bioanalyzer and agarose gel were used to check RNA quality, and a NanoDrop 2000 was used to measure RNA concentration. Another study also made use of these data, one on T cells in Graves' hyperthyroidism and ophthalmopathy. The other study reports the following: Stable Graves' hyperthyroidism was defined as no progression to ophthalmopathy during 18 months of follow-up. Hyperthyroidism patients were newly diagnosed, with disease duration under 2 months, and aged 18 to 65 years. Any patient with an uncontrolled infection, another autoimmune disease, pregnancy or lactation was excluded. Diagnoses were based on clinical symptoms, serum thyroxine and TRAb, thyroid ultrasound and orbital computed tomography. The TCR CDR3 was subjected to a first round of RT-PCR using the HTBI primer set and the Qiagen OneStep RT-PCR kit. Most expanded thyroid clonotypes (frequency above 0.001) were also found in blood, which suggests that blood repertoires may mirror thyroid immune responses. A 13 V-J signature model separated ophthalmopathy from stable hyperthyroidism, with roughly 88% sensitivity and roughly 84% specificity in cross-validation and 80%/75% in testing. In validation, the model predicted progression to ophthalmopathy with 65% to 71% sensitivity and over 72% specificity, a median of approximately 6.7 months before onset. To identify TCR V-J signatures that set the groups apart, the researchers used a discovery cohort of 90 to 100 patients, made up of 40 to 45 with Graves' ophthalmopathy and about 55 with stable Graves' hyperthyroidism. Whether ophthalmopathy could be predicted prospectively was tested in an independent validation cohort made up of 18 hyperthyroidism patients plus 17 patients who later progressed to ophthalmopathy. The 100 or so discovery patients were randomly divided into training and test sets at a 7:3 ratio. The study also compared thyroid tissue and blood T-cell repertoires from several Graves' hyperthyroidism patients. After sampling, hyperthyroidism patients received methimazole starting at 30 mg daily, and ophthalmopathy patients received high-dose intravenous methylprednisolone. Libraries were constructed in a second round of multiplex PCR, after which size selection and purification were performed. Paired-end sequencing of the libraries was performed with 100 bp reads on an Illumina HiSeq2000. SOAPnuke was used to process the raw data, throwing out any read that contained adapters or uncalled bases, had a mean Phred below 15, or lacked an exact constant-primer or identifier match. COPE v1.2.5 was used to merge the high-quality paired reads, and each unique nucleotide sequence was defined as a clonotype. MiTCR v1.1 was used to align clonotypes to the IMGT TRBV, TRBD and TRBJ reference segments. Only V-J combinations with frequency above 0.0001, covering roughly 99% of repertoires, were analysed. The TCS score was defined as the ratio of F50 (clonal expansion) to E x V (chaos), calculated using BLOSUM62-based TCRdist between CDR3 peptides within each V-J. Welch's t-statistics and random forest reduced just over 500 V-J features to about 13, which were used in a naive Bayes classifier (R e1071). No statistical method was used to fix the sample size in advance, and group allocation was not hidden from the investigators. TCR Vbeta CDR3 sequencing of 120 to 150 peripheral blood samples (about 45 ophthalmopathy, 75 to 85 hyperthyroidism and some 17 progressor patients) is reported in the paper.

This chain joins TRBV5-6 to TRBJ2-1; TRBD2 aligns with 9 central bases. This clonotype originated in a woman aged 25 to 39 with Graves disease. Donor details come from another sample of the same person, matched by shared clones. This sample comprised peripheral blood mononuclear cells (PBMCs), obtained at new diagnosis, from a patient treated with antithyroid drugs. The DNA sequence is TGTGCCAGCAGCTTGGCCGCGAGCGGGAGGCTCTACAATGAGCAGTTCTTC. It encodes CASSLAASGRLYNEQFF.